The T cell receptor beta chain described here comes from a study of T cell responses to AZD1222 COVID-19 vaccine. Study results and caveats: Clonal diversity may have been underestimated in mostly white British donors.

V was shortened by 8 bases and J by 5 bases, with 15 bases between the two germline ends. Germline V gene lookup returns CDR1 LNHDA and CDR2 SQIVND (reference sequence). The CDR3 covers 13 residues. This clone occurred once. What it recognizes is unknown. Only in-frame clones appear in the TCRdb table, and some are missing; sequencing was by immunoSEQ multiplex PCR. The data show 75,000 to 100,000 clones, approximately 88% seen once. The source was peripheral blood, collected on day 0 of AZD1222 vaccination. The chain links TRBV19 to TRBJ2-5, with D unclear. This clonotype was sampled from an adult in good health. CDR3 sequence reads: CASCKLGDETQYF. The DNA of the CDR3 is TGTGCCAGTTGTAAACTGGGCGACGAGACCCAGTACTTC.